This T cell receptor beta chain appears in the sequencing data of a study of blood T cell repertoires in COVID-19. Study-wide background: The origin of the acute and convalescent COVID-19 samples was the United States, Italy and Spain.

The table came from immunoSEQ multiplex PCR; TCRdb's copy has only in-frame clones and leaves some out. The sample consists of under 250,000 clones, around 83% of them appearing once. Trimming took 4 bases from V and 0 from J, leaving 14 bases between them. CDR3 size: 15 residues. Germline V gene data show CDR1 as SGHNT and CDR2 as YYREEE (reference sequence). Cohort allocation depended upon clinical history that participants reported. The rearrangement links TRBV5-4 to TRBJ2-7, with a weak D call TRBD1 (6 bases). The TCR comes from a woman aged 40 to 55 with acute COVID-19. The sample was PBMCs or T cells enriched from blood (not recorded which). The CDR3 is CASSPRGGYSYEQYF. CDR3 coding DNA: TGTGCCAGCAGCCCCAGGGGCGGCTACTCCTACGAGCAGTACTTC.